The 19 T cell receptor beta chains below all came from one sample that was sequenced in a study of shared clonotypes between healthy human individuals. Data came from immunoSEQ multiplex PCR; TCRdb stores just in-frame clones and leaves some out. The sample contains about 1 million clones, more than 60% of which appear only once. Input material: memory CD4+ T cells sorted from blood. Specified subset: CD45RA-negative fraction. These receptors were obtained from a man between 18 and 35 years old in good health.

This clone has just a few counts. The chain recombines TRBV2 with TRBJ2-3; 8 bases line up with TRBD2. This CDR3 has 15 amino acids. Trimming took 4 bases from V and 0 from J; bases not matched to a gene: 3. Germline V gene lookup returns CDR1 SNHLY and CDR2 FYNNEI. CDR3 residues: CASSVERGSTDTQYF. The CDR3 nucleotides read TGTGCCAGCAGTGTCGAGCGGGGGAGCACAGATACGCAGTATTTT.

CDR3: CAWSRPGLAASTDTQYF. CDR3 in DNA: TGTGCCTGGAGCCGCCCCGGGCTAGCGGCTAGCACAGATACGCAGTATTTT. This rearrangement joins TRBV30 to TRBJ2-3; 7 nucleotides agree with TRBD2. The CDR3 spans 17 residues. Looked up from germline, CDR1 is GTSNPN and CDR2 is SVGIG (reference sequence). V was clipped by 3 bases and J by 0 bases; unmatched bases: 12.

The V call is TRBV27, the J call TRBJ2-1, with 8 bases aligning to TRBD2. Unmatched junction bases numbered 1, after V lost 4 bases and J lost 2 bases. Per germline, CDR1 MNHEY and CDR2 SMNVEV (reference sequence). This CDR3 has 14 residues. The CDR3 sequence: CASSSGLAYNEQFF. The CDR3 DNA follows: TGTGCCAGCAGTTCGGGACTAGCCTACAATGAGCAGTTCTTC.

The gene calls are TRBV6-4 and TRBJ2-3; perhaps D is TRBD1 or TRBD2 (6 bases each). Between the trimmed V and J ends, which lost 2 bases and 2 bases, there was a span of 11 bases. The CDR3 has 15 residues. CDR1 is MRHNA and CDR2 is SNTAGT in the germline V gene. CDR3 protein: CASSDRGRPTDTQYF. CDR3 DNA: TGTGCCAGCAGTGACCGGGGGCGCCCCACAGATACGCAGTATTTT.

The rearrangement links TRBV10-3 to TRBJ1-1, with D possibly TRBD1 on 5 matching bases. Trimming took 2 bases from V and 7 from J, leaving 11 bases between them. Per germline, CDR1 ENHRY and CDR2 SYGVKD. CDR3 length: 13 residues. This CDR3 is CAISEMAQDEAFF. The CDR3 nucleotides are TGTGCCATCAGTGAGATGGCACAGGATGAAGCTTTCTTT.

The chain carries TRBV10-1 and TRBJ1-4, with TRBD1 identical over 7 bases. There are 13 residues in the CDR3. CDR1 WNHNN and CDR2 SYGVQD come from the germline V gene (reference sequence). The V segment lost 3 bases and the J segment 8 bases; nucleotides outside the gene matches: 3. CDR3 sequence reads: CASSDGQDEKLFF. The CDR3, as DNA: TGCGCCAGCAGTGACGGACAGGACGAAAAACTGTTTTTT.

The chain uses TRBV5-1 and TRBJ1-3; weak D call: TRBD1 (6 bases). The germline V gene has CDR1 SGHRS and CDR2 YFSETQ. The CDR3 contains 14 residues. V lost 2 bases to trimming and J lost 6 bases, with 12 bases between them. The CDR3 region is CASSLETGQNTIYF. The DNA for the CDR3 is TGCGCCAGCAGCTTAGAGACAGGACAAAACACCATATATTTT.

This clone occurred once. The chain is built from TRBV29-1 and TRBJ2-3; 7 bases are a match to TRBD1. With V trimmed by 1 base and J by 4 bases, 2 bases remained unmatched. The CDR3 runs 13 residues. Germline values: CDR1 SQVTM, CDR2 ANQGSEA. The chain's CDR3 is CSVEAQGADTQYF. CDR3 nucleotides: TGCAGCGTTGAAGCGCAGGGGGCAGATACGCAGTATTTT.

The rearrangement links TRBV10-1 to TRBJ1-1, with no clear D. Looked up from germline, CDR1 is WNHNN and CDR2 is SYGVQD (reference sequence). Trimming left V 6 bases short and J 4 bases short, with 12 bases between. This CDR3 spans 13 amino acids. As DNA, the CDR3 is TGCGCCAGCAGCCCCGGAGGGATCACTGAAGCTTTCTTT. Protein: CASSPGGITEAFF.

The V gene is TRBV6-5, the J gene TRBJ2-5; 8 positions match TRBD2. CDR3 size: 13 residues. Losses at the gene ends were 7 bases for V and 5 bases for J; bases not matched to a gene: 6. Per the germline V gene, CDR1 is MNHEY and CDR2 is SVGAGI. The CDR3 loop is CASKTPGGETQYF. CDR3 DNA: TGTGCCAGCAAGACCCCGGGGGGGGAGACCCAGTACTTC.

This clone occurred once. Additional DNA sequences in this sample encode the identical CDR3. The J gene is TRBJ1-5, the V gene TRBV5-1, with no clear D. CDR3 length: 13 residues. The V gene's germline CDR1 is SGHRS and CDR2 YFSETQ. The germline V and J ends were trimmed by 4 bases and 5 bases, with 10 bases remaining between them. This CDR3 reads CASSPSGDQPQHF. CDR3 DNA: TGCGCCAGCAGCCCCTCCGGGGATCAGCCCCAGCATTTT.

The chain carries TRBV20-1 and TRBJ2-7; tentatively, D is TRBD1 (6 bases). The germline CDR1 and CDR2 sequences are DFQATT and SNEGSKA (reference sequence). The V end was cut by 7 bases, the J end by 9 bases, with 13 bases between. The CDR3 spans 10 residues. CDR3 nucleotide sequence: TGCAGTGTGCGGCGGACAGCGCAGTACTTC. Its protein is CSVRRTAQYF.

This clone has more than one count but fewer than ten. The chain links TRBV7-2 to TRBJ2-5; 7 nucleotides align to TRBD2. The CDR3 runs to 14 residues. V gave up 1 base and J gave up 8 bases; unmatched junction bases: 7. Germline CDR1 is SGHTA and CDR2 is FQGNSA. The CDR3, as DNA: TGTGCCAGCAGCTTAGACGGCGGGAGATTAACCCAGTACTTC. This translates into CASSLDGGRLTQYF.

CDR3 nucleotides: TGTGCCAGCAGATCGACCGGGACAGCTCACTACGAGCAGTACTTC. Its protein product is CASRSTGTAHYEQYF. The rearrangement uses TRBV6-5 and TRBJ2-7, with TRBD1 identical over 7 bases. The V gene's germline CDR1 is MNHEY and CDR2 SVGAGI. The ends lost 6 bases at V and 3 bases at J; junction bases unmatched: 11. This CDR3 spans 15 amino acids.

The chain recombines TRBV20-1 with TRBJ1-2; D is unclear. V lost 6 bases to trimming and J lost 5 bases, with 10 bases between them. Per germline, CDR1 DFQATT and CDR2 SNEGSKA (reference sequence). The CDR3 totals 11 residues. CDR3 bases: TGCAGTGCCACGAAAGTATATGGCTACACCTTC. This codes for CSATKVYGYTF.

The DNA of the CDR3 is TGTGCCAGCTCACCGTCGGAAGTAACCTCTGGAAACACCATATATTTT. Its protein is CASSPSEVTSGNTIYF. This chain joins TRBV18 and TRBJ1-3; D not resolved. V was cut by 3 bases and J by 0 bases, with 12 bases left in between. The CDR3 totals 16 residues. Germline V gene data show CDR1 as KGHSH and CDR2 as LQKENI.

This chain connects TRBV30 to TRBJ1-3; D call uncertain. Trimming left V 5 bases short and J 0 bases short, with 8 bases between. In germline, CDR1 is GTSNPN, CDR2 SVGIG (reference sequence). This CDR3 is 13 amino acids long. The CDR3 DNA reads as TGTGCCTGGTTTCTTAGCTCTGGAAACACCATATATTTT. Protein product: CAWFLSSGNTIYF.

The V gene is TRBV6-1, the J gene TRBJ2-2; TRBD1 aligns across 7 bases. The CDR3 is 14 residues long. Trimming removed 7 bases from V and 7 bases from J; junction bases left unmatched: 9. Germline V gene sequence: CDR1 MNHNS, CDR2 SASEGT. The CDR3 here is CASTPTGTSGELFF. The CDR3 DNA reads TGTGCCAGCACTCCGACAGGGACAAGCGGGGAGCTGTTTTTT.

This clone was seen more than once but under ten times. This chain connects TRBV2 to TRBJ1-5, with TRBD1 matching 10 bases. With 6 bases clipped from V and 6 bases from J, the junction kept 2 bases outside the gene matches. Looked up from germline, CDR1 is SNHLY and CDR2 is FYNNEI. The CDR3 consists of 13 residues. DNA of the CDR3: TGTGCCAGCAGGGACAGGGGGACTCAGCCCCAGCATTTT. This sequence encodes CASRDRGTQPQHF.